This TCR beta chain was sequenced during a study of technical replicates of blood from several donors. Germline CDR1 MGHDK, CDR2 SYGVNS. Between the trimmed V and J ends, which lost 8 bases and 11 bases, there was a span of 15 bases. CDR3 size: 11 residues. TCRdb's copy holds only in-frame clones and misses some; the assay was immunoSEQ multiplex PCR. This sample carries around 80,000 clones, roughly 98% of them seen once, and the ten largest clones take 0.12% to 0.15%. The rearrangement links TRBV25-1 to TRBJ1-1; tentative D call: TRBD1 (6 bases). Sequenced input: T cells isolated from PBMCs. The source is a human donor in good health. The DNA for the CDR3 is TGTGCCAGCTACAAGGGGGATATGGCTTTCTTT. It encodes CASYKGDMAFF.